The TCR beta chain under discussion was sequenced for a study of blood T cell repertoires in COVID-19. In the study overall: Acute and convalescent COVID-19 samples came from the United States, Italy and Spain. T cells, B-cell-depleted T cells, or PBMCs provided the cDNA or gDNA that served as material.

The V gene's germline CDR1 is WNHNN and CDR2 SYGVQD (reference sequence). Unmatched junction bases numbered 6, after V lost 4 bases and J lost 5 bases. CDR3 length: 14 amino acids. In the source study's methods: Amplifying reference gene primers gave estimates of nucleated cell counts. Measured with immunoSEQ multiplex PCR; TCRdb has only the in-frame clones, and not every one. V and J calls and clone size are copied from that table; D and trimming were computed from the DNA. Of about 99,000 clones listed, about 90% are singletons. The clonotype comes from a human donor in a cohort sampled during active COVID-19. The specimen was peripheral blood. This sequence joins TRBV10-1 and TRBJ1-1; 8 bases are a match to TRBD1. CDR3 region: CASSARTGRTEAFF. Written as DNA, the CDR3 is TGCGCCAGCAGTGCCCGGACAGGGAGGACTGAAGCTTTCTTT.